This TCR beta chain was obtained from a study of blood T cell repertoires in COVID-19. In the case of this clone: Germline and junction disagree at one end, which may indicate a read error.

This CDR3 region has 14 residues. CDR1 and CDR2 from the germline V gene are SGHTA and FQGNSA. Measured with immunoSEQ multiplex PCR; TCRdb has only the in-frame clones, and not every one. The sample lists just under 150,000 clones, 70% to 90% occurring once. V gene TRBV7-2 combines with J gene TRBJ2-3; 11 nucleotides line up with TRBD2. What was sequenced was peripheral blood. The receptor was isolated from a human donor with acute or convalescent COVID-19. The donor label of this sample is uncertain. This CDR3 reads CASSLAGGVDTQYF. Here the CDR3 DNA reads TGTGCCAGCAGCCTAGCGGGAGGTGTGGATACGCAGTATTTT.